A single T cell receptor (beta chain) is shown here with its context. What this receptor recognizes is not known. No qualities accompany the bases; no much larger clone lies one base away. The library came from the immunoSEQ multiplex PCR assay. TCRdb limited this immuneACCESS table to in-frame rearrangements with V and J called. A share of clones is missing; checked studies link under half to unresolved V genes, and the rest is unexplained. This sample gives some 96,000 clones in total; more than 75% of them show up just once. The top ten constitute 15% to 20% of the sample. Including the terminal cysteine and phenylalanine, the CDR3 comprises 15 residues. This entry keeps only the CDR3 DNA: 45 bases, framed from base 1. CDR1 and CDR2 are drawn from the germline V gene (reference sequence): SEHNR, FQNEAQ. Trimming accounts for 5 bases at V and 8 bases at J, while the number of junction bases matched to no gene is 10.

The sample comes from a study of control samples from healthy donors and cancer patients (dated by TCRdb to about 2020). This sequence was found in a woman aged 45 to 65 in good health. Source material: blood. The chain is made from TRBV7-9 and TRBJ1-4, with TRBD1 matching 8 junction bases. The CDR3 region has the sequence CASSPRTGIREKLFF. The nucleotide sequence reads TGTGCCAGCAGCCCCCGGACAGGGATAAGAGAAAAACTGTTTTTT.